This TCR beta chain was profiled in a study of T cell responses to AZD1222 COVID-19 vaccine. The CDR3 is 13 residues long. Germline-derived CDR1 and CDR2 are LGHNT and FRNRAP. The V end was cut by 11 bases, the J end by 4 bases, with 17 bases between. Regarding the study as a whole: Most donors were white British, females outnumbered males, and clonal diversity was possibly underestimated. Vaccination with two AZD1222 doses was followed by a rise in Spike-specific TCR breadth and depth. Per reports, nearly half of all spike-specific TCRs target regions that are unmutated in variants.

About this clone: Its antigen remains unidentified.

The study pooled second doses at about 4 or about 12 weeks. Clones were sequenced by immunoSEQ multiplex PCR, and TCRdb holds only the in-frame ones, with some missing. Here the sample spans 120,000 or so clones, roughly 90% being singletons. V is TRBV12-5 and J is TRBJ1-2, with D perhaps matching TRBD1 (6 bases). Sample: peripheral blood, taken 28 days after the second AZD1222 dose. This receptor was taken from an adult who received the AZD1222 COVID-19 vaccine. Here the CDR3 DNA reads TGTGCTCATCCTACAGGGACATTCTATGGCTACACCTTC. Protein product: CAHPTGTFYGYTF.